Listed below are T cell receptor beta chains from one sample, sequenced in a study of CD8 T cells in ankylosing spondylitis. TCRdb re-analysed the 5' RACE reads in MiXCR, keeping a single row per CDR3 protein. The sample shows more than 250,000 distinct CDR3 sequences, 6.5% to 10% of them seen only once. Sequencing input: blood, either unsorted or a sorted T cell fraction (not recorded which). The source is a male donor with ankylosing spondylitis. CDR3s include the opening cysteine and the closing phenylalanine or tryptophan. D genes are given only for firm matches. Clone size, where shown, is once, few, many, or a class for clones that have expanded.

15	TRBV10-3	TRBJ2-1	few	TRBD2	CAISVAGVTYNEQFF	TGTGCCATCAGTGTAGCGGGAGTAACCTACAATGAGCAGTTCTTC
14	TRBV7-2	TRBJ1-1	few	-	CASSLIQVNTEAFF	TGTGCCAGCAGCTTGATTCAGGTAAACACTGAAGCTTTCTTT
14	TRBV7-6	TRBJ2-7	-	-	CASSLDFQGGEQYF	TGTGCCAGCAGCTTAGATTTCCAGGGTGGCGAGCAGTACTTC
15	TRBV20-1	TRBJ2-2	few	-	CSARDSTSKPGELFF	TGCAGTGCTAGAGATTCGACTAGTAAGCCCGGGGAGCTGTTTTTT
15	TRBV7-2	TRBJ2-5	-	TRBD1	CASSAGTGRGETQYF	TGTGCCAGCAGCGCAGGGACAGGGAGAGGAGAGACCCAGTACTTC
16	TRBV5-1	TRBJ2-3	many	-	CASSLATSWGTDTQYF	TGCGCCAGCAGCTTGGCTACTAGCTGGGGCACAGATACGCAGTATTTT
13	TRBV4-3	TRBJ1-2	-	-	CASSQVGGNGYTF	TGCGCCAGCAGCCAAGTAGGGGGTAATGGCTACACCTTC
18	TRBV24-1	TRBJ2-7	few	TRBD2	CATSDLAGTGLAGSEQYF	TGTGCCACCAGTGATTTGGCCGGGACGGGACTAGCGGGAAGCGAGCAGTACTTC
16	TRBV4-3	TRBJ2-3	-	-	CASSQGTAASTDTQYF	TGCGCCAGCAGCCAAGGTACAGCGGCGAGCACAGATACGCAGTATTTT
11	TRBV5-1	TRBJ2-1	many	-	CASSGRDEQFF	TGCGCCAGCAGCGGGCGGGATGAGCAGTTCTTC
15	TRBV10-3	TRBJ2-1	few	-	CAISEWDEEYNEQFF	TGTGCCATCAGTGAGTGGGACGAAGAATACAATGAGCAGTTCTTC
15	TRBV3-1	TRBJ2-3	-	-	CASSQNVRGTDTQYF	TGTGCCAGCAGCCAAAACGTTCGGGGGACAGATACGCAGTATTTT
16	TRBV24-1	TRBJ2-3	few	TRBD2	CATSDLSSGNTDTQYF	TGTGCCACCAGTGATTTGTCTAGCGGGAACACAGATACGCAGTATTTT
14	TRBV9	TRBJ1-1	-	-	CASSAAGANTEAFF	TGTGCCAGCAGCGCGGCTGGGGCGAACACTGAAGCTTTCTTT
16	TRBV19	TRBJ2-1	few	TRBD2	CASSIPSGRGYNEQFF	TGTGCCAGTAGTATACCGTCCGGGAGGGGGTACAATGAGCAGTTCTTC
13	TRBV7-9	TRBJ2-5	-	-	CASSFNTGETQYF	TGTGCCAGCAGCTTTAACACGGGAGAGACCCAGTACTTC
14	TRBV3-1	TRBJ2-4	few	TRBD2	CASSQDSGSDIQYF	TGTGCCAGCAGCCAAGATAGCGGGAGTGACATTCAGTACTTC
15	TRBV5-1	TRBJ2-6	-	-	CASTFDLSGANVLTF	TGCGCCAGCACCTTTGATCTCTCTGGGGCCAACGTCCTGACTTTC